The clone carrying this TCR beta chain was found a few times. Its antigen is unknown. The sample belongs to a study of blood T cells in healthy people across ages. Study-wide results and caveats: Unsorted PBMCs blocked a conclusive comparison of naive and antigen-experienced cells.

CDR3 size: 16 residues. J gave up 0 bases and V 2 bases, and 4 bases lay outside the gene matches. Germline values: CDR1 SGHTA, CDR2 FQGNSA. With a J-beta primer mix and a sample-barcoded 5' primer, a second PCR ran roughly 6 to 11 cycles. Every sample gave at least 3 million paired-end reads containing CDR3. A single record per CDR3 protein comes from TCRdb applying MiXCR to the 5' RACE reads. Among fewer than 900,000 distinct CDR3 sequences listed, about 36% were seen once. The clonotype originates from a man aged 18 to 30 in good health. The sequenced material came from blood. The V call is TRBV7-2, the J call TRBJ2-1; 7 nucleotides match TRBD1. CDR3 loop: CASSLQGDSSYNEQFF. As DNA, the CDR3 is TGTGCCAGCAGCTTACAGGGGGATAGCTCCTACAATGAGCAGTTCTTC.